The T cell receptor (beta chain) under discussion was sequenced for a study of T cells of healthy individuals. TCRdb ran MiXCR on the 5' RACE reads and lists one entry per CDR3 protein. Of some 100,000 distinct CDR3 sequences in the sample, 17% were seen once. The CDR3 length is 12 residues. V lost 4 bases and J lost 8, with 11 bases in between. Germline-derived CDR1 and CDR2 are MDHEN and SYDVKM. The clonotype comes from a human donor in good health. This rearrangement joins TRBV28 to TRBJ1-2; D not resolved. The CDR3 nucleotides read TGTGCCAGCAGTTCGGTCATTGACGGCTACACCTTC. It codes for CASSSVIDGYTF.